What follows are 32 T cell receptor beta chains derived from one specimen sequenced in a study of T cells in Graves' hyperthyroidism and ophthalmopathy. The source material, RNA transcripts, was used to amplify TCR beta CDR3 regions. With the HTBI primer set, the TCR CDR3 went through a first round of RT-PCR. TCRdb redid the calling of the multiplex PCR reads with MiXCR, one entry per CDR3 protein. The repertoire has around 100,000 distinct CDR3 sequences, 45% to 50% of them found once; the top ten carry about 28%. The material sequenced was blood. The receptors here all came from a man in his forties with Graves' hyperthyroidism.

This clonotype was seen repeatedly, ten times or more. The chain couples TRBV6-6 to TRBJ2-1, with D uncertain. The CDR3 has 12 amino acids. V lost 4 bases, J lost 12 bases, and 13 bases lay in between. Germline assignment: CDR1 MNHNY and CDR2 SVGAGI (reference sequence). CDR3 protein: CASSLDLLLQFF. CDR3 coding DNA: TGTGCCAGCAGTTTGGATCTCCTATTGCAGTTCTTC.

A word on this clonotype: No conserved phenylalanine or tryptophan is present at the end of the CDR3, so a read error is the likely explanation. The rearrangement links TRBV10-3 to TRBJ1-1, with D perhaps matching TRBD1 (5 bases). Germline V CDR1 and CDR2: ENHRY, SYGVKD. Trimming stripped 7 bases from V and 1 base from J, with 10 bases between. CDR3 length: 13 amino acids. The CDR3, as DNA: TGTGCCATCACAGACAGAACGAACACTGAAGCTTTCTCC. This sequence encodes CAITDRTNTEAFS.

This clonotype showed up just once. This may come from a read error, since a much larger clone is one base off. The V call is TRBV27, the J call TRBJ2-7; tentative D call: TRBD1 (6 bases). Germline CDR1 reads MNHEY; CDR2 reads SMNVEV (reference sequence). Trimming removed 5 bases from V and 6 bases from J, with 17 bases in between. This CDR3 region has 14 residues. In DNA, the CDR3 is TGTGCCAGCAGTGCCCGGGACACTCCTTTCGAGCAGTACTTC. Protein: CASSARDTPFEQYF.

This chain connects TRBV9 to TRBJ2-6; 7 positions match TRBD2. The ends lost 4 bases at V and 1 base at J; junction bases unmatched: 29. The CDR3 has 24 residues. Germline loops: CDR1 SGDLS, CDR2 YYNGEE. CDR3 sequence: CASSSDSMVSGKVSRSSGANVLTF. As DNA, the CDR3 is TGTGCCAGCAGCTCGGATAGTATGGTAAGCGGGAAGGTATCCCGCTCTTCTGGGGCCAACGTCCTGACTTTC.

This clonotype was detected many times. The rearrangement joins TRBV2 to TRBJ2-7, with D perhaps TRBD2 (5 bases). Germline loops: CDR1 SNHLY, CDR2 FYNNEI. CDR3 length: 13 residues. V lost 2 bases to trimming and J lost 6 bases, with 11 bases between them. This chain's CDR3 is CASSEWAGLEQYF. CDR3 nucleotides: TGTGCCAGCAGTGAATGGGCAGGACTCGAGCAGTACTTC.

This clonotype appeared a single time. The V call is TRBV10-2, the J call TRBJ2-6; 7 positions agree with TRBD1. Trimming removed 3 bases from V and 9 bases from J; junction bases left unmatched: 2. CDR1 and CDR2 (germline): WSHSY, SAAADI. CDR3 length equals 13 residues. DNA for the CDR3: TGCGCCAGCAGTGACAGGGGGAACAACGTCCTGACTTTC. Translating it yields CASSDRGNNVLTF.

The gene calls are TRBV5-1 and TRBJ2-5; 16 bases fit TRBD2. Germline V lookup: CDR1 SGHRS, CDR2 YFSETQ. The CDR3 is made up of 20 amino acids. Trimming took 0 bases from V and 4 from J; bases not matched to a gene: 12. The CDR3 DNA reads TGCGCCAGCAGCTTGGTTCCGGGACTAGCGGGGGGGCCTCGAGGAGAGACCCAGTACTTC. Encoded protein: CASSLVPGLAGGPRGETQYF. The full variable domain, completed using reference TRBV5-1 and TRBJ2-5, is KAGVTQTPRYLIKTRGQQVTLSCSPISGHRSVSWYQQTPGQGLQFLFEYFSETQRNKGNFPGRFSGRQFSNSRSEMNVSTLELGDSALYLCASSLVPGLAGGPRGETQYFGPGTRLLVL.

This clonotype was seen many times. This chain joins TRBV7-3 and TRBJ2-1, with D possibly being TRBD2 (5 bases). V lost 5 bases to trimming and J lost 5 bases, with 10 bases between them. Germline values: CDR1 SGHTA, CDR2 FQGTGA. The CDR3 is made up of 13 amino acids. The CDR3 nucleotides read TGTGCCAGCAGCCCCGGGGTCCACAATGAGCAGTTCTTC. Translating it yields CASSPGVHNEQFF. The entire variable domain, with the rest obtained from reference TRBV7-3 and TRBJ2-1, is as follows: GAGVSQTPSNKVTEKGKYVELRCDPISGHTALYWYRQSLGQGPEFLIYFQGTGAADDSGLPNDRFFAVRPEGSVSTLKIQRTERGDSAVYLCASSPGVHNEQFFGPGTRLTVL.

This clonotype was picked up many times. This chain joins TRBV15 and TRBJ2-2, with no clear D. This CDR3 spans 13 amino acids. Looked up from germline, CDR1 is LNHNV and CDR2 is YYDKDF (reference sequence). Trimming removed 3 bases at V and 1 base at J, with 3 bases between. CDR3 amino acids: CATSSENTGELFF. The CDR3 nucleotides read TGTGCCACCAGCAGCGAGAACACCGGGGAGCTGTTTTTT.

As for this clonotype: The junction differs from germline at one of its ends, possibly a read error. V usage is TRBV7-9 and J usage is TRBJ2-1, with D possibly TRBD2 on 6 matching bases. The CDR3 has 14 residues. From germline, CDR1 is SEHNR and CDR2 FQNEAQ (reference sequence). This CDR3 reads CAGSLAVAINEQLF. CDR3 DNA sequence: TGTGCCGGCAGCTTAGCGGTGGCAATAAATGAGCAGCTCTTC. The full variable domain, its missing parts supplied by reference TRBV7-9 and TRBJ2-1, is DTGVSQNPRHKITKRGQNVTFRCDPISEHNRLYWYRQTLGQGPEFLTYFQNEAQLEKSRLLSDRFSAERPKGSFSTLEIQRTEQGDSAMYLCAGSLAVAINEQLFGPGTRLTVL.

In DNA, the CDR3 is TGTGCCAGCAGGCCTACCCCGGGCACAACTAATGAAAAACTGTTTTTT. The encoded protein is CASRPTPGTTNEKLFF. This chain uses TRBV7-2 with TRBJ1-4; D is ambiguous. Germline loops: CDR1 SGHTA, CDR2 FQGNSA. The CDR3 extends over 16 amino acids. Trimming left V 6 bases short and J 0 bases short, with 14 bases between.

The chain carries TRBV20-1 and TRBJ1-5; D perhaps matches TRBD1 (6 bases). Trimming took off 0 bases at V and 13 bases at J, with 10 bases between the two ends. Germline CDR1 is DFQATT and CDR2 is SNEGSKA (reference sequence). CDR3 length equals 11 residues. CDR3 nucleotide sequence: TGCAGTGCTAGAGAACAGGGAGGGCAGCATTTT. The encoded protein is CSAREQGGQHF.

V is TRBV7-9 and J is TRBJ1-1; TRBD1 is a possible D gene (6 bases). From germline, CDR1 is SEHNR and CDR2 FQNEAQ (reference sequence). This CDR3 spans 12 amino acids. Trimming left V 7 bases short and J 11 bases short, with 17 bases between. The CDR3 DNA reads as TGTGCCAGCACCTTTGGCGGGGGCTGGGCTTTCTTT. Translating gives CASTFGGGWAFF. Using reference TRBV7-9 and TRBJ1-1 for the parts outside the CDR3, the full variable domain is DTGVSQNPRHKITKRGQNVTFRCDPISEHNRLYWYRQTLGQGPEFLTYFQNEAQLEKSRLLSDRFSAERPKGSFSTLEIQRTEQGDSAMYLCASTFGGGWAFFGQGTRLTVV.

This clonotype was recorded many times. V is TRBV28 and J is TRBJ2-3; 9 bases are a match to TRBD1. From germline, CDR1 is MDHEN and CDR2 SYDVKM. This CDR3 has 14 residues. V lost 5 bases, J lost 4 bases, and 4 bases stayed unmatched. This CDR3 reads CASSAGQGPDTQYF. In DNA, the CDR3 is TGTGCCAGCAGTGCGGGACAGGGTCCAGATACGCAGTATTTT.

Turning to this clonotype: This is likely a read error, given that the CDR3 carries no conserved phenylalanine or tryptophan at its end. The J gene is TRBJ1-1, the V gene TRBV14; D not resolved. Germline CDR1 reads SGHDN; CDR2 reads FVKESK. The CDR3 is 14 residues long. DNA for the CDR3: TGTGCCGGCAGCCCTCCCGGGCTGAACACTGAAGCTTTCGTT. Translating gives CAGSPPGLNTEAFV.

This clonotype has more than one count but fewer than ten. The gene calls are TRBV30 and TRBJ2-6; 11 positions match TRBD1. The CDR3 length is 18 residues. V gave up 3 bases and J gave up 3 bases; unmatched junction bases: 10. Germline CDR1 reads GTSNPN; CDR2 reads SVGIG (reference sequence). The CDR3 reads CAWSLPGQGVGGANVLTF. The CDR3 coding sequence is TGTGCCTGGAGCCTTCCGGGACAGGGGGTTGGTGGGGCCAACGTCCTGACTTTC. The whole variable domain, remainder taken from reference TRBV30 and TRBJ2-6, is SQTIHQWPATLVQPVGSPLSLECTVEGTSNPNLYWYRQAAGRGLQLLFYSVGIGQISSEVPQNLSASRPQDRQFILSSKKLLLSDSGFYLCAWSLPGQGVGGANVLTFGAGSRLTVL.

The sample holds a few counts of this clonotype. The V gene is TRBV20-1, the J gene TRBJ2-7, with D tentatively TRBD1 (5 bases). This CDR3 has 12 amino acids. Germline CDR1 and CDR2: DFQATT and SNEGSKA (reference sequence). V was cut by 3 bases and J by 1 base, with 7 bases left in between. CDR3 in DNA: TGCAGTGCTAGCTCAGGGTCCTACGAGCAGTACGTC. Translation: CSASSGSYEQYV.

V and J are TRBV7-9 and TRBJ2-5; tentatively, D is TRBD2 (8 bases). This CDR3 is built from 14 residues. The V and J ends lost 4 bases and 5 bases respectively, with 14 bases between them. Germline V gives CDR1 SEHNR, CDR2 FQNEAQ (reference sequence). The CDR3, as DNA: TGTGCCAGCAGCTCGGGAGGGGGCGGGGAGACCCAGTACTTC. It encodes CASSSGGGGETQYF.

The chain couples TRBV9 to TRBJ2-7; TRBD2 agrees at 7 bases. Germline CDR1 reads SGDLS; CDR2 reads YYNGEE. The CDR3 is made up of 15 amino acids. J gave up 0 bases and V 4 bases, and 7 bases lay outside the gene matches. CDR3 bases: TGTGCCAGCAGCCAAGCCTTAGCGGGCTCCTACGAGCAGTACTTC. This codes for CASSQALAGSYEQYF.

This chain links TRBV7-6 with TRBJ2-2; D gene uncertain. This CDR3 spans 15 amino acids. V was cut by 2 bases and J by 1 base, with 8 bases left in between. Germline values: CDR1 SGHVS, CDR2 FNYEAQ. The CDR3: CASSLRAQNTGELFF. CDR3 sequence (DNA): TGTGCCAGCAGCTTAAGGGCACAGAACACCGGGGAGCTGTTTTTT.

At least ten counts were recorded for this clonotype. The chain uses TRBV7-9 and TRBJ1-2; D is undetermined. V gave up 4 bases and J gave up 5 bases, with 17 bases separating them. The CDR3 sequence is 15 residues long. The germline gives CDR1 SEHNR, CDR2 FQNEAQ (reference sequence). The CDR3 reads CASSSLSGPLYGYTF. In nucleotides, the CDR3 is TGTGCCAGCAGCTCACTCTCAGGCCCACTTTATGGCTACACCTTC.

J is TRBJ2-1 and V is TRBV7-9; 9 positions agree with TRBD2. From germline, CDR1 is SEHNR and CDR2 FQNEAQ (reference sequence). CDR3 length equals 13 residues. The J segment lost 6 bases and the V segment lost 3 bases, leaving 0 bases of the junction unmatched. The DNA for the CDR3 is TGTGCCAGCAGCTTGCGGGGGGGCAATGAGCAGTTCTTC. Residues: CASSLRGGNEQFF.

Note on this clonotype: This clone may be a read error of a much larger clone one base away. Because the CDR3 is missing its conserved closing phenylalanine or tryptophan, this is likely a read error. CDR3 loop: CAVASTDTGTQYL. CDR3 bases: TGTGCCGTCGCCAGCACCGACACAGGTACGCAGTATCTT. The V and J genes are TRBV24-1 and TRBJ2-3; perhaps TRBD1 as D (5 bases). This CDR3 comprises 13 residues. Germline V gene sequence: CDR1 KGHDR, CDR2 SFDVKD.

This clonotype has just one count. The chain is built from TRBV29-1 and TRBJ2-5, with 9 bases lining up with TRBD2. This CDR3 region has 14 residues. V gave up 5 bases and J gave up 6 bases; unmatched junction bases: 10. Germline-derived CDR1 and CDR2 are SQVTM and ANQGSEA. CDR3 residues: CSVNGLASGKTQYF. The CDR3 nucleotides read TGCAGCGTTAACGGACTAGCGAGTGGAAAGACCCAGTACTTC.

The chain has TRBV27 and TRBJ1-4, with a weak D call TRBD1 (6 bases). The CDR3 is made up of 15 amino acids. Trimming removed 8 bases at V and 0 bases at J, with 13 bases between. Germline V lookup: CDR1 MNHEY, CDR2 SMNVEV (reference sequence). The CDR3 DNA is TGTGCCAGCGGCAGGGGTGACTCAACTAATGAAAAACTGTTTTTT. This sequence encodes CASGRGDSTNEKLFF.

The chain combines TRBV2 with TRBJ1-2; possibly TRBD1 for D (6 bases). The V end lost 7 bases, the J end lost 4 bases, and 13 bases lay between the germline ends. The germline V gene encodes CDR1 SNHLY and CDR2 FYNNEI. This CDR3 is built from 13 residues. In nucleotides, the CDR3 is TGTGCCAGCAAACCGGGACAAACCTATGGCTACACCTTC. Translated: CASKPGQTYGYTF. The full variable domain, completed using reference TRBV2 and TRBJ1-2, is EPEVTQTPSHQVTQMGQEVILRCVPISNHLYFYWYRQILGQKVEFLVSFYNNEISEKSEIFDDQFSVERPDGSNFTLKIRSTKLEDSAMYFCASKPGQTYGYTFGSGTRLTVV.

This CDR3 is CASTDSLVGGSGEQYF. In DNA form, the CDR3 reads TGTGCCAGCACCGACAGTTTAGTGGGAGGGTCGGGCGAGCAGTACTTC. This chain connects TRBV2 to TRBJ2-7; TRBD2 agrees at 7 bases. V lost 7 bases to trimming and J lost 6 bases; unmatched junction nucleotides: 18. CDR1 and CDR2 from the germline V gene are SNHLY and FYNNEI. The CDR3 has 16 residues.

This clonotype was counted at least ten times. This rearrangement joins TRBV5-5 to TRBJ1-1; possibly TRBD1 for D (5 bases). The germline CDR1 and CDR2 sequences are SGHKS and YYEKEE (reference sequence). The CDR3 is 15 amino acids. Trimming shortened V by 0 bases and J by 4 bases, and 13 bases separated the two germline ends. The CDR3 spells CASSLGGSKGTEAFF. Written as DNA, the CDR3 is TGTGCCAGCAGCTTGGGGGGGTCCAAGGGCACTGAAGCTTTCTTT. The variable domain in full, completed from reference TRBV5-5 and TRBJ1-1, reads DAGVTQSPTHLIKTRGQQVTLRCSPISGHKSVSWYQQVLGQGPQFIFQYYEKEERGRGNFPDRFSARQFPNYSSELNVNALLLGDSALYLCASSLGGSKGTEAFFGQGTRLTVV.

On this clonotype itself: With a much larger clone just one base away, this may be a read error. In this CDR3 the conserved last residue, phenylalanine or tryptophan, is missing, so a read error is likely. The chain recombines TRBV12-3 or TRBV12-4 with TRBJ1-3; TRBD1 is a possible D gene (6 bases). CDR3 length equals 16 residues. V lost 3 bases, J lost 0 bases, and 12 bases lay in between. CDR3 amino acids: CASSLGGHVSGNTIYY. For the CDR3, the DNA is TGTGCCAGCAGTTTGGGGGGACACGTCTCTGGAAACACCATATATTAT.

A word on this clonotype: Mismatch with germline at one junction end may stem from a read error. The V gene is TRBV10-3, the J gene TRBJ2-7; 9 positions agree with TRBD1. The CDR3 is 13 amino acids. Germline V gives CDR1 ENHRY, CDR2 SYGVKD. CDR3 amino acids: CAARTGANYDQYF. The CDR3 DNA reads TGTGCCGCCCGGACAGGGGCGAACTACGACCAGTACTTC.

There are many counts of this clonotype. In DNA, the CDR3 is TGTGCCAGCAGCCATACAGGGTACGAGCAGTACTTC. Amino acids: CASSHTGYEQYF. The gene calls are TRBV5-5 and TRBJ2-7, with a tentative D call TRBD1 (6 bases). Germline CDR1 is SGHKS and CDR2 is YYEKEE (reference sequence). Trimming stripped 4 bases from V and 4 bases from J, with 9 bases between. The CDR3 sequence is 12 residues long. Drawing the rest from reference TRBV5-5 and TRBJ2-7, the complete variable domain is DAGVTQSPTHLIKTRGQQVTLRCSPISGHKSVSWYQQVLGQGPQFIFQYYEKEERGRGNFPDRFSARQFPNYSSELNVNALLLGDSALYLCASSHTGYEQYFGPGTRLTVT.

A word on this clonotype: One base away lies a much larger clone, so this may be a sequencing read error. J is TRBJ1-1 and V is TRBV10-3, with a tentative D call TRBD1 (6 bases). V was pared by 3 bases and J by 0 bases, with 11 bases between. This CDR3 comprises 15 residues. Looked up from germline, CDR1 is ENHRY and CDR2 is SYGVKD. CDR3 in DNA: TGTGCCATCAGTGATCGGGGGGCTATGAACACTGAAGCTTTCTTT. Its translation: CAISDRGAMNTEAFF.